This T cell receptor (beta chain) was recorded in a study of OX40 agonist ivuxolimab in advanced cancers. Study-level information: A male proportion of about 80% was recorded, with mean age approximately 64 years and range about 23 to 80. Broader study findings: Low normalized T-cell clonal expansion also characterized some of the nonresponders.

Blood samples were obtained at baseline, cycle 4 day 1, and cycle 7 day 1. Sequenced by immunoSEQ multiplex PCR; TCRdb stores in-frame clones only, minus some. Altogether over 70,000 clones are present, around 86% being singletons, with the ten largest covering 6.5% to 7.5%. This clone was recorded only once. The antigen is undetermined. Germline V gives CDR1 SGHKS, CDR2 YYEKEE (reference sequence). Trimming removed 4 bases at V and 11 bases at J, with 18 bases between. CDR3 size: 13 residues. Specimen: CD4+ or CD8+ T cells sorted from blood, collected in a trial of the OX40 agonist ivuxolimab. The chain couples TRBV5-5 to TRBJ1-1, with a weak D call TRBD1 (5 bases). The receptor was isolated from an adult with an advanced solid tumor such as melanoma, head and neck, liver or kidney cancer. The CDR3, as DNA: TGTGCCAGCAGCATCAGGGACCTTACGTCGGCTTTCTTT. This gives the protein CASSIRDLTSAFF.